Only a few counts were recorded for the clone carrying this T cell receptor (beta chain). Method: immunoSEQ multiplex PCR; TCRdb's copy keeps in-frame clones and lacks some. Among fewer than 65,000 clones, about 90% were seen once, and the ten largest hold 10% to 13%. There are 14 residues in the CDR3. Looked up from germline, CDR1 is MNHEY and CDR2 is SVGAGI. The junction had 5 bases not matched to a gene; V was cut back by 6 bases and J by 1 base. The record originates from a study of T cell changes during pregnancy in multiple sclerosis. The chain links TRBV6-5 to TRBJ2-7; 8 bases fit TRBD2. Sequences were derived from CD8+ T cells from peripheral blood mononuclear cells, sampled after pregnancy. This clonotype was sampled from a female donor with multiple sclerosis, enrolled in a pregnancy study. In DNA, the CDR3 is TGTGCCAGCAGCGTTAGCGGGGAGTCCTACGAGCAGTACTTC. It translates to CASSVSGESYEQYF.